This is a list of T cell receptor beta chains from one sample in a study of radiation and T cells in renal cell carcinoma. The method was immunoSEQ multiplex PCR; TCRdb's version includes in-frame clones alone and lacks a portion of them. The table has about 150,000 clones, roughly 90% seen once; the top ten hold around 4.4%. Sequences were derived from blood, sampled from a patient whose treatment included radiotherapy and nephrectomy. Receptors originate from a woman between 65 and 79 years old with renal cell carcinoma. Each CDR3 is given with its conserved first and last residue. D genes are given only for firm matches. Size is omitted from some rows. Given values are once, few, many or a class for expanded clones.

>TRBV4-3|NA|NA|TRBJ1-2
CASSQVTGTYGYTF
TGCGCCAGCAGCCAAGTAACAGGGACCTATGGCTACACCTTC
>TRBV30|TRBD1|NA|TRBJ1-6
CAWSPTGGRSPLHF
TGTGCCTGGAGTCCGACAGGGGGCAGGTCACCCCTCCACTTT
>TRBV6-6|TRBD1|NA|TRBJ2-7
CASSYPGTGSEQYF
TGTGCCAGCAGTTACCCCGGGACAGGGTCCGAGCAGTACTTC
>TRBV30|NA|NA|TRBJ2-3
CAWSKSGLTDTQYF
TGTGCCTGGAGCAAAAGCGGGTTAACAGATACGCAGTATTTT
>TRBV27|TRBD1|once|TRBJ2-7
CASSGRPGQGTYEQYF
TGTGCCAGCAGTGGCAGACCGGGACAGGGGACCTACGAGCAGTACTTC
>TRBV7-8|NA|NA|TRBJ2-5
CASSLQGGVQETQYF
TGTGCCAGCAGCTTACAGGGGGGGGTACAAGAGACCCAGTACTTC
>TRBV2|NA|NA|TRBJ2-3
CARSRGPVDTQYF
TGTGCCAGGTCCCGGGGGCCGGTAGATACGCAGTATTTT
>TRBV12-2|NA|NA|TRBJ1-2
CASRLEGQGVSGYTF
TGTGCAAGTCGCTTAGAAGGCCAGGGGGTTAGTGGCTACACCTTC
>TRBV6-5|TRBD2|NA|TRBJ2-5
CASREAGGGETQYF
TGTGCCAGCAGAGAAGCGGGGGGGGGAGAGACCCAGTACTTC
>TRBV2|NA|NA|TRBJ1-5
CASSGQNNQPQHF
TGTGCCAGCAGTGGACAGAACAATCAGCCCCAGCATTTT
>TRBV18|NA|NA|TRBJ1-5
CASSPSGGGNQPQHF
TGTGCCAGCTCACCATCGGGGGGAGGCAATCAGCCCCAGCATTTT
>TRBV5-1|NA|NA|TRBJ1-1
CASSLGMMNTEAFF
TGCGCCAGCAGCTTGGGGATGATGAACACTGAAGCTTTCTTT
>TRBV19|NA|NA|TRBJ2-2
CASSMARNTGELFF
TGTGCCAGTAGTATGGCTAGAAACACCGGGGAGCTGTTTTTT
>TRBV6-5|TRBD1|NA|TRBJ2-1
CASSYLRGQGAREQFF
TGTGCCAGCAGTTACCTCCGAGGGCAGGGGGCACGTGAGCAGTTCTTC
>TRBV5-4|NA|NA|TRBJ2-5
CASSPIGEETQYF
TGTGCCAGCAGCCCTATTGGGGAAGAGACCCAGTACTTC
>TRBV19|NA|NA|TRBJ1-2
CASSRGGGGNYGYTF
TGTGCCAGTAGTCGAGGCGGCGGGGGAAACTATGGCTACACCTTC
>TRBV6-1|NA|NA|TRBJ1-1
CASSDRAGPLGAFF
TGTGCCAGCAGTGATCGGGCGGGCCCCTTGGGGGCTTTCTTT
>TRBV30|NA|NA|TRBJ1-2
CAWSGTEKNGYTF
TGTGCCTGGAGCGGGACCGAAAAGAATGGCTACACCTTC
>TRBV6-4|TRBD2|NA|TRBJ2-2
CASSASGGPWTGELFF
TGTGCCAGCAGTGCTAGCGGGGGGCCTTGGACCGGGGAGCTGTTTTTT
>TRBV7-6|TRBD1|NA|TRBJ1-4
CASSDPGQGNEKLFF
TGTGCCAGCAGTGATCCGGGACAGGGGAATGAAAAACTGTTTTTT
>TRBV15|NA|NA|TRBJ1-5
CATTPDPNSNQPQHF
TGTGCCACCACCCCGGACCCTAATAGCAATCAGCCCCAGCATTTT
>TRBV7-7|NA|NA|TRBJ1-5
CASSEDAHAPQHF
TGTGCTAGCAGCGAAGACGCCCATGCCCCCCAGCATTTT
>TRBV7-2|NA|NA|TRBJ2-1
CASSLGRWNEQFF
TGTGCCAGCAGCCTAGGACGGTGGAATGAGCAGTTCTTC
>TRBV9|TRBD2|NA|TRBJ2-1
CASSVAATSGYNEQFF
TGTGCCAGCAGCGTAGCAGCAACTAGCGGATACAATGAGCAGTTCTTC
>TRBV7-8|TRBD1|NA|TRBJ2-7
CATKTGTGNYEQYF
TGTGCCACCAAAACCGGGACAGGGAACTACGAGCAGTACTTC
>TRBV9|NA|NA|TRBJ1-3
CASSDTGVGRNTIYF
TGTGCCAGCAGCGACACCGGGGTGGGTAGAAACACCATATATTTT
>TRBV7-2|NA|NA|TRBJ2-6
CASTQLVPGGANVLTF
TGTGCCAGCACCCAACTTGTCCCCGGGGGGGCCAACGTCCTGACTTTC
>TRBV6-1|TRBD1|NA|TRBJ2-7
CASRTGASLYEQYF
TGTGCCAGCAGGACAGGGGCCTCCCTTTACGAGCAGTACTTC
>TRBV5-4|NA|NA|TRBJ2-7
CASSSPGPTYEQYF
TGTGCCAGCAGCTCCCCGGGCCCAACCTACGAGCAGTACTTC
>TRBV6-5|NA|once|TRBJ2-5
CASYSRETQYF
TGTGCCAGCTACAGCCGGGAGACCCAGTACTTC
>TRBV5-4|NA|NA|TRBJ1-1
CASSQPGNPEAFF
TGTGCCAGCAGCCAACCAGGGAATCCTGAAGCTTTCTTT
>TRBV6-1|NA|NA|TRBJ2-4
CASARNVAKNIQYF
TGTGCCAGCGCCAGGAACGTAGCCAAAAACATTCAGTACTTC
>TRBV6-5|NA|NA|TRBJ1-2
CASSYSYSNYGYTF
TGTGCCAGCAGTTACTCTTACAGCAACTATGGCTACACCTTC
>TRBV19|TRBD1|NA|TRBJ2-7
CASSSGTGAYEQYF
TGTGCCAGTTCCTCCGGGACAGGCGCCTACGAGCAGTACTTC
>TRBV5-1|NA|NA|TRBJ2-7
CASSLEVGKGSEQYF
TGCGCCAGCAGCTTGGAGGTAGGCAAGGGCTCCGAGCAGTACTTC
>TRBV5-4|TRBD1|NA|TRBJ2-5
CASSLPMTGGVRETQYF
TGTGCCAGCAGCTTGCCCATGACAGGGGGCGTAAGGGAGACCCAGTACTTC